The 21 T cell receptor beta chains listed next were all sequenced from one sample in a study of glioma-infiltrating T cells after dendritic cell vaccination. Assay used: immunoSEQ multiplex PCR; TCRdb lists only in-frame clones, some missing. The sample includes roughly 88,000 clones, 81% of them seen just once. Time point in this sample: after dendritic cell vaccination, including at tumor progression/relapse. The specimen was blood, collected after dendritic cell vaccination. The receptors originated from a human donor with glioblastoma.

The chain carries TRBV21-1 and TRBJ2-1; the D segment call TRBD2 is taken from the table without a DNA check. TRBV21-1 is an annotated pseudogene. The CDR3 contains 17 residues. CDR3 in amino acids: CASSKGTSGGSHNEQFF. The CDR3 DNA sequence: TGTGCCAGCAGCAAAGGGACTAGCGGGGGGTCCCACAATGAGCAGTTCTTC.

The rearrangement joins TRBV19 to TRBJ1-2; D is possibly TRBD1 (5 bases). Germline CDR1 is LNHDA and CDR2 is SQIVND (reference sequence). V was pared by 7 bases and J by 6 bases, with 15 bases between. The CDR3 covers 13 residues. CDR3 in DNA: TGTGCCAGTAACTTCAGGGAAAGAGATGGCTACACCTTC. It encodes CASNFRERDGYTF. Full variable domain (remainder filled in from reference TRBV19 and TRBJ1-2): DGGITQSPKYLFRKEGQNVTLSCEQNLNHDAMYWYRQDPGQGLRLIYYSQIVNDFQKGDIAEGYSVSREKKESFPLTVTSAQKNPTAFYLCASNFRERDGYTFGSGTRLTVV.

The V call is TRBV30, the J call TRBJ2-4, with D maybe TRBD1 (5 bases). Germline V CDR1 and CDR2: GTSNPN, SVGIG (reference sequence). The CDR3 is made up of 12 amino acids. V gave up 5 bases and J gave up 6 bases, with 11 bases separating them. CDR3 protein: CAWGASGNIQYF. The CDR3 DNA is TGTGCCTGGGGGGCTAGTGGAAACATTCAGTACTTC.

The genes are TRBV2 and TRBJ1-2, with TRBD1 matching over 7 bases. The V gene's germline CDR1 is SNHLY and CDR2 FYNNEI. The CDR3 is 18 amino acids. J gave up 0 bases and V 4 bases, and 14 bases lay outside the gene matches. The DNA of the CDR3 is TGTGCCAGCAGTGTGTATAGGGGGCCCGTTTTAGCTAACTATGGCTACACCTTC. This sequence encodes CASSVYRGPVLANYGYTF.

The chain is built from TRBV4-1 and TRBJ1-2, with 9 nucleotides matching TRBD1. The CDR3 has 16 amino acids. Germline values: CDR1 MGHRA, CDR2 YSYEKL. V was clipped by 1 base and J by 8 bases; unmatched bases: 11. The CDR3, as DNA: TGCGCCAGCAGCCAAGTATTAGAACAGGGGGCTCGAGGCTACACCTTC. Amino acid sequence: CASSQVLEQGARGYTF.

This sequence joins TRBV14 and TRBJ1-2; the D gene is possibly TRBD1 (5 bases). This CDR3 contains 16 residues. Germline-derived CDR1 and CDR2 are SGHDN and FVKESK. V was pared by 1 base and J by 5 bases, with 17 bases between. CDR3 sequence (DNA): TGTGCCAGCAGCCAAGTCCCTGGTGGGGGGAGGTATGGCTACACCTTC. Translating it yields CASSQVPGGGRYGYTF.

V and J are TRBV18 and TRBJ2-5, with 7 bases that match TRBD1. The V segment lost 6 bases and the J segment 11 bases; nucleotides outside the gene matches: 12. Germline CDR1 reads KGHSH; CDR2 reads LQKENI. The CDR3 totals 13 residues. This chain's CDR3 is CASSPATGKEQYF. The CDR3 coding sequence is TGTGCCAGCTCGCCCGCGACAGGGAAGGAGCAGTACTTC.

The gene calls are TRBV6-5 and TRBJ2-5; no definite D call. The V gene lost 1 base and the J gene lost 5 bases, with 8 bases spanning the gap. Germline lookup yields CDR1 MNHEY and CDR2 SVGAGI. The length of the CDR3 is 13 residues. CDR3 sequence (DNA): TGTGCCAGCAGTTACTGGGTCGGGGAGACCCAGTACTTC. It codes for CASSYWVGETQYF.

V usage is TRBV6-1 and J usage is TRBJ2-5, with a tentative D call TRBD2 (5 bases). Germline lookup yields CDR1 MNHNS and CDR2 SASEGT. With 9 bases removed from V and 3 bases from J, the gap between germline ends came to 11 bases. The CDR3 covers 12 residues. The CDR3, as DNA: TGTGCCAGTAGGAGGAATAAAGAGACCCAGTACTTC. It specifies CASRRNKETQYF.

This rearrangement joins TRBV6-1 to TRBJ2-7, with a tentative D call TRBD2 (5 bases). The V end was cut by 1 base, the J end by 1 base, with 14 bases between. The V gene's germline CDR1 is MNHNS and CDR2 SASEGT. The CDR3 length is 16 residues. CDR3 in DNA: TGTGCCAGCAGTGAAGATCGGCTCAGAGGGTCCTACGAGCAGTACGTC. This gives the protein CASSEDRLRGSYEQYV.

The CDR3 nucleotides are TGTGCCAGCAGTCCAAACCCCAGTTACACCGGGGAGCTGTTTTTT. Translated: CASSPNPSYTGELFF. The chain recombines TRBV6-4 with TRBJ2-2; D gene uncertain. Germline assignment: CDR1 MRHNA and CDR2 SNTAGT. The CDR3 has 15 residues. V was shortened by 5 bases and J by 3 bases, with 13 bases between the two germline ends.

The CDR3 DNA sequence: TGCGCCAGCAGCCAAGACACTAGCGGGACCTACAATGAGCAGTTCTTC. It is translated as CASSQDTSGTYNEQFF. The chain links TRBV4-1 to TRBJ2-1, with 10 bases fitting TRBD2. The CDR3 consists of 16 residues. The germline CDR1 and CDR2 sequences are MGHRA and YSYEKL. The V gene end was trimmed by 0 bases and the J gene end by 2 bases; junction bases not matched to a gene: 1.

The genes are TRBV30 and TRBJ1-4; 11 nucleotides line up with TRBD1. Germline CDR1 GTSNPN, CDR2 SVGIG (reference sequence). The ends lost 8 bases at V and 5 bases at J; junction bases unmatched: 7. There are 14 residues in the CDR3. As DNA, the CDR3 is TGTGCCCAGGGACAGGGGGGCCAGAATGAAAAACTGTTTTTT. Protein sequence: CAQGQGGQNEKLFF.

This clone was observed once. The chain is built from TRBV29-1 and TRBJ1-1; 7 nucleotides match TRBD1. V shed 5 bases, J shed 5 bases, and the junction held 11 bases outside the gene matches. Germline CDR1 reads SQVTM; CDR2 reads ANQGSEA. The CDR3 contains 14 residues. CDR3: CSVPHRGRKTEAFF. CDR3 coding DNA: TGCAGCGTTCCTCACAGGGGTAGGAAAACTGAAGCTTTCTTT.

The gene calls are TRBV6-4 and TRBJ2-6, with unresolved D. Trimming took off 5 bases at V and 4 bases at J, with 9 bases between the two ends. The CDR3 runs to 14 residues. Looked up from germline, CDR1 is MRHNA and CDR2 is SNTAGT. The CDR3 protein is CASSSVAGANVLTF. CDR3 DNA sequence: TGTGCCAGCAGTTCAGTGGCCGGGGCCAACGTCCTGACTTTC.

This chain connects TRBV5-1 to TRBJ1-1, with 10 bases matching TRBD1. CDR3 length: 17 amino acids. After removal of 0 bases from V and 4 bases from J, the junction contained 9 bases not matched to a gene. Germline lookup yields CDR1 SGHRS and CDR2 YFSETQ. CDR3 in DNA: TGCGCCAGCAGCTTGGGGGACAGGGGTATAACAAGCACTGAAGCTTTCTTT. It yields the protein CASSLGDRGITSTEAFF.

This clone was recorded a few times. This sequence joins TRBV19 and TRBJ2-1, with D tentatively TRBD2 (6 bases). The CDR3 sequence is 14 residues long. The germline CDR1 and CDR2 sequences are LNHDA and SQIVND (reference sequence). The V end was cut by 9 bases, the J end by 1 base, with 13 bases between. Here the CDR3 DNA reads TGTGCCAGCCAGCGGGCCGTATCCTACAATGAGCAGTTCTTC. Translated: CASQRAVSYNEQFF.

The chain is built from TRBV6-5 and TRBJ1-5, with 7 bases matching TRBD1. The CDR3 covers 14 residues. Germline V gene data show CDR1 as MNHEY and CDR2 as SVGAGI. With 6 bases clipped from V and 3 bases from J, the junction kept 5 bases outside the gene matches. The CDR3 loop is CASSPDRDNQPQHF. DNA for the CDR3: TGTGCCAGCAGCCCTGACAGGGACAATCAGCCCCAGCATTTT.

Here the CDR3 DNA reads TGTGCCAGCAGAGTCACAGGAACCGGCGGCACCATATATTTT. Protein: CASRVTGTGGTIYF. The rearrangement links TRBV9 to TRBJ1-3, with D perhaps matching TRBD1 (5 bases). This CDR3 spans 14 amino acids. Germline V gene data show CDR1 as SGDLS and CDR2 as YYNGEE. V was pared by 5 bases and J by 9 bases, with 18 bases between. Full variable domain (rest looked up from reference TRBV9 and TRBJ1-3): DSGVTQTPKHLITATGQRVTLRCSPRSGDLSVYWYQQSLDQGLQFLIQYYNGEERAKGNILERFSAQQFPDLHSELNLSSLELGDSALYFCASRVTGTGGTIYFGEGSWLTVV.

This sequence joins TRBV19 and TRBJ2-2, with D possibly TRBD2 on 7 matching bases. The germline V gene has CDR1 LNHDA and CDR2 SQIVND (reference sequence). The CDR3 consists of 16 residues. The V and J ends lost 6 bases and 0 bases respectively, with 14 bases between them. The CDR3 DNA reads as TGTGCCAGTAGGGGAGGGACACGATCGAACACCGGGGAGCTGTTTTTT. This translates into CASRGGTRSNTGELFF.

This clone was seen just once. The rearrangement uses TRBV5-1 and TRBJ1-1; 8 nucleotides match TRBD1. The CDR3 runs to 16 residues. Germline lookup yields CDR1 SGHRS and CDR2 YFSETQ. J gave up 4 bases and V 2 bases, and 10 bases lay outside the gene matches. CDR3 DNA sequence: TGCGCCAGCAGCTTACCCCCTCTAACAGGGGGCACTGAAGCTTTCTTT. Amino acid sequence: CASSLPPLTGGTEAFF. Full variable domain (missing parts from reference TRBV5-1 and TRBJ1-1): KAGVTQTPRYLIKTRGQQVTLSCSPISGHRSVSWYQQTPGQGLQFLFEYFSETQRNKGNFPGRFSGRQFSNSRSEMNVSTLELGDSALYLCASSLPPLTGGTEAFFGQGTRLTVV.